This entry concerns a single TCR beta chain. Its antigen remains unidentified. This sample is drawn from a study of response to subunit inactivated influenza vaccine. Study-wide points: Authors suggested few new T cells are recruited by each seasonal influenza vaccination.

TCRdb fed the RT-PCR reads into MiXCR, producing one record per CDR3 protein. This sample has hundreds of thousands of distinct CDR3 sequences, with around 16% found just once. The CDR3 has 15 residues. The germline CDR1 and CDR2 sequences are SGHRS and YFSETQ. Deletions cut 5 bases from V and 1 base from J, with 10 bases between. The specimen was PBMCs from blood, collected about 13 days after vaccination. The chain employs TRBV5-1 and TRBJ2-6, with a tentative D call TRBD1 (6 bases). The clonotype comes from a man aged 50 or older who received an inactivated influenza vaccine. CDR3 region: CASSTRGSGANVLTF. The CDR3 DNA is TGCGCCAGCAGTACGAGGGGGTCTGGGGCCAACGTCCTGACTTTC. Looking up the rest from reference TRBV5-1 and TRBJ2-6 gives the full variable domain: KAGVTQTPRYLIKTRGQQVTLSCSPISGHRSVSWYQQTPGQGLQFLFEYFSETQRNKGNFPGRFSGRQFSNSRSEMNVSTLELGDSALYLCASSTRGSGANVLTFGAGSRLTVL.